These 27 T cell receptor beta chains were sequenced from one sample in a study of blood T cell repertoires in COVID-19. Using immunoSEQ multiplex PCR, the repertoire was profiled, and TCRdb retains in-frame clones only, with some absent. The sample has 150,000 to 200,000 clones; about 80% are singletons. Source material: peripheral blood. The receptor set was obtained from a human donor with acute or convalescent COVID-19. The donor label of this sample is uncertain.

The chain employs TRBV19 and TRBJ2-7; 8 nucleotides agree with TRBD2. This CDR3 has 15 amino acids. The trim removed 5 bases at V and 0 bases at J, leaving 6 bases unmatched. The germline CDR1 and CDR2 sequences are LNHDA and SQIVND (reference sequence). The CDR3 nucleotides read TGTGCCAGTAGTTCGAATAGCGGGAACTCCTACGAGCAGTACTTC. Encoded protein: CASSSNSGNSYEQYF.

The chain recombines TRBV6-5 with TRBJ2-7; 7 bases are shared with TRBD2. Germline CDR1 reads MNHEY; CDR2 reads SVGAGI. The V and J ends lost 7 bases and 2 bases, in that order; junction bases with no gene match: 11. The CDR3 totals 15 residues. The DNA for the CDR3 is TGTGCCAGCACACCCCGGGCTAGCGGACCCTACGAGCAGTACTTC. It encodes CASTPRASGPYEQYF.

The V call is TRBV24-1, the J call TRBJ2-3; no firm D call. The CDR3 spans 13 residues. CDR1 is KGHDR, CDR2 SFDVKD, per germline. Trimming took 5 bases from V and 4 from J, leaving 9 bases between them. The DNA for the CDR3 is TGTGCCACCAGTGGTCAAGGAGCAGATACGCAGTATTTT. Translation: CATSGQGADTQYF.

The chain recombines TRBV27 with TRBJ1-2; D unclear. Germline CDR1 and CDR2: MNHEY and SMNVEV (reference sequence). The CDR3 covers 15 residues. Trimming removed 5 bases from V and 0 bases from J, with 13 bases in between. CDR3 nucleotides: TGTGCCAGCAGTCCCAGCGGGCAGGCTAACTATGGCTACACCTTC. It encodes CASSPSGQANYGYTF.

Only one count was recorded for this clone. J is TRBJ2-1 and V is TRBV6-5; 8 bases align to TRBD2. Germline V gene data show CDR1 as MNHEY and CDR2 as SVGAGI. With 6 bases clipped from V and 3 bases from J, the junction kept 7 bases outside the gene matches. The CDR3 has 15 amino acids. Written as DNA, the CDR3 is TGTGCCAGCAGGAGAGCTGGGACTAGCTACAATGAGCAGTTCTTC. Translating gives CASRRAGTSYNEQFF.

The chain joins TRBV5-4 to TRBJ2-3; 9 bases map to TRBD2. Germline CDR1 reads SGHNT; CDR2 reads YYREEE (reference sequence). Germline trimming cut 2 bases from V and 2 bases from J; bases unmatched to any gene: 6. CDR3 size: 16 residues. Here the CDR3 reads CASSLISGSFTDTQYF. The CDR3 DNA sequence: TGTGCCAGCAGCTTAATTAGCGGGAGTTTCACAGATACGCAGTATTTT.

A single count supports this clone. The rearrangement uses TRBV9 and TRBJ1-4; 7 bases line up with TRBD1. V lost 3 bases to trimming and J lost 4 bases; unmatched junction nucleotides: 3. Germline assignment: CDR1 SGDLS and CDR2 YYNGEE. This CDR3 is built from 14 residues. The CDR3 sequence is CASSAGQVNEKLFF. CDR3 nucleotide sequence: TGTGCCAGCAGCGCCGGACAGGTTAATGAAAAACTGTTTTTT.

The rearrangement uses TRBV23-1 and TRBJ2-5; maybe TRBD2 (5 bases). TRBV23-1 falls under the ORF class, with uncertain function. This CDR3 contains 14 residues. Trimming stripped 3 bases from V and 6 bases from J, with 14 bases between. In DNA form, the CDR3 reads TGCGCCAGCAGTCAGAGGGAAGGAATACAGACCCAGTACTTC. This encodes CASSQREGIQTQYF.

The chain couples TRBV18 to TRBJ1-5, with D possibly TRBD1 on 6 matching bases. The germline V gene has CDR1 KGHSH and CDR2 LQKENI. The V and J ends lost 5 bases and 2 bases respectively, with 10 bases between them. The CDR3 extends over 14 amino acids. As DNA, the CDR3 is TGTGCCAGCTCAACAGGGATCGGCAATCAGCCCCAGCATTTT. Amino acid sequence: CASSTGIGNQPQHF.

J is TRBJ1-2 and V is TRBV30; perhaps TRBD1 as D (5 bases). This CDR3 is 15 amino acids long. V lost 2 bases to trimming and J lost 4 bases, with 17 bases between them. Germline-derived CDR1 and CDR2 are GTSNPN and SVGIG (reference sequence). This chain's CDR3 is CAWSPIRGSLYGYTF. DNA of the CDR3: TGTGCCTGGAGTCCCATACGGGGGTCCCTCTATGGCTACACCTTC. Full variable domain (missing parts from reference TRBV30 and TRBJ1-2): SQTIHQWPATLVQPVGSPLSLECTVEGTSNPNLYWYRQAAGRGLQLLFYSVGIGQISSEVPQNLSASRPQDRQFILSSKKLLLSDSGFYLCAWSPIRGSLYGYTFGSGTRLTVV.

This clone was picked up a small number of times. V usage is TRBV6-5 and J usage is TRBJ2-4; D gene ambiguous. Germline CDR1 is MNHEY and CDR2 is SVGAGI. V shed 0 bases and J shed 2 bases, with 8 bases lying between them. CDR3 length equals 15 residues. The CDR3 nucleotides are TGTGCCAGCAGTTACTCCCAGGCCCCCAAAAACATTCAGTACTTC. Residues: CASSYSQAPKNIQYF.

J is TRBJ2-1 and V is TRBV5-4; 10 positions match TRBD2. This CDR3 has 17 residues. Germline CDR1 is SGHNT and CDR2 is YYREEE (reference sequence). J gave up 8 bases and V 4 bases, and 15 bases lay outside the gene matches. CDR3 amino acids: CASSRDGASGSWYEQFF. DNA of the CDR3: TGTGCCAGCAGCAGGGACGGGGCTAGCGGGAGTTGGTATGAGCAGTTCTTC.

The V gene is TRBV7-3, the J gene TRBJ1-1; D gene ambiguous. This CDR3 is built from 13 residues. Germline loops: CDR1 SGHTA, CDR2 FQGTGA. V was cut by 6 bases and J by 2 bases, with 10 bases left in between. The CDR3 protein is CASRRTANTEAFF. The CDR3 DNA is TGTGCCAGCAGACGTACAGCCAACACTGAAGCTTTCTTT.

CDR3 sequence (DNA): TGTGCCAGTAGTATAGATCGGACTAGCGGAGAGCAGTTCTTC. It encodes CASSIDRTSGEQFF. The chain couples TRBV19 to TRBJ2-1; 10 nucleotides align to TRBD2. Germline V gives CDR1 LNHDA, CDR2 SQIVND (reference sequence). The CDR3 is 14 residues long. V lost 0 bases, J lost 10 bases, and 3 bases stayed unmatched.

The chain joins TRBV5-1 to TRBJ1-5; 12 nucleotides match TRBD1. The germline V gene encodes CDR1 SGHRS and CDR2 YFSETQ. CDR3 length equals 16 residues. The V segment lost 5 bases and the J segment 2 bases; nucleotides outside the gene matches: 5. CDR3 sequence: CASRGQGARGNQPQHF. In DNA form, the CDR3 reads TGCGCCAGCAGGGGACAGGGGGCGCGAGGCAATCAGCCCCAGCATTTT. Looking up the rest from reference TRBV5-1 and TRBJ1-5 gives the full variable domain: KAGVTQTPRYLIKTRGQQVTLSCSPISGHRSVSWYQQTPGQGLQFLFEYFSETQRNKGNFPGRFSGRQFSNSRSEMNVSTLELGDSALYLCASRGQGARGNQPQHFGDGTRLSIL.

V usage is TRBV29-1 and J usage is TRBJ2-2; D ambiguous. The CDR3 sequence is 14 residues long. V was clipped by 4 bases and J by 0 bases, with 9 bases between them. From germline, CDR1 is SQVTM and CDR2 ANQGSEA. The CDR3 DNA follows: TGCAGCGTTGTACCAGGATCGAACACCGGGGAGCTGTTTTTT. Its protein product is CSVVPGSNTGELFF.

This clone came up once. The V gene is TRBV28, the J gene TRBJ1-5, with 8 nucleotides matching TRBD1. Germline V gives CDR1 MDHEN, CDR2 SYDVKM. The ends lost 6 bases at V and 0 bases at J; junction bases unmatched: 4. The CDR3 is made up of 15 amino acids. The CDR3 is CASSTQGASNQPQHF. The DNA for the CDR3 is TGTGCCAGCAGCACCCAGGGGGCTAGCAATCAGCCCCAGCATTTT.

The sample holds one count of this clone. The gene calls are TRBV5-1 and TRBJ1-2, with 8 bases fitting TRBD1. Trimming cost V 0 bases and J 4 bases; bases outside gene matches: 5. Germline V lookup: CDR1 SGHRS, CDR2 YFSETQ. This CDR3 is built from 15 residues. In nucleotides, the CDR3 is TGCGCCAGCAGCTTGGATACAGGGGGAGGCTATGGCTACACCTTC. Encoded protein: CASSLDTGGGYGYTF.

CDR3 sequence reads: CAWSAGVGNQPQHF. The CDR3 DNA reads as TGTGCCTGGAGTGCGGGTGTTGGAAATCAGCCCCAGCATTTT. V and J are TRBV30 and TRBJ1-5; no reliable D call. The germline V gene encodes CDR1 GTSNPN and CDR2 SVGIG (reference sequence). The CDR3 consists of 14 residues. Between the trimmed V and J ends, which lost 1 base and 4 bases, there was a span of 11 bases.

This clone was detected only a few times. The rearrangement joins TRBV28 to TRBJ1-4, with a possible D match to TRBD1 (5 bases). The CDR3 runs 19 residues. Germline CDR1 MDHEN, CDR2 SYDVKM. Trimming left V 6 bases short and J 5 bases short, with 28 bases between. As DNA, the CDR3 is TGTGCCAGCAGCCCGGGGGGGAACCGATGGGGGTCGGCGAATGAAAAACTGTTTTTT. Translated, it gives CASSPGGNRWGSANEKLFF.

J is TRBJ2-3 and V is TRBV30; possible D gene TRBD2, 7 bases. This CDR3 has 14 amino acids. V lost 2 bases to trimming and J lost 1 base, with 10 bases between them. CDR1 is GTSNPN, CDR2 SVGIG, per germline (reference sequence). The CDR3 DNA is TGTGCCTGGAGTAGGGAGGGGGGCACAGATACGCAGTATTTT. Translation gives CAWSREGGTDTQYF.

The chain couples TRBV6-2 or TRBV6-3 to TRBJ2-3, with D possibly being TRBD2 (8 bases). The length of the CDR3 is 16 residues. Germline values: CDR1 MNHEY, CDR2 SVGEGT. Trimming stripped 6 bases from V and 4 bases from J, with 20 bases between. The CDR3 loop is CASSTRGSGSPDTQYF. CDR3 DNA sequence: TGTGCCAGCAGCACCAGGGGGAGCGGGAGCCCAGATACGCAGTATTTT.

The V call is TRBV7-3, the J call TRBJ2-3; TRBD2 matches 7 bases. V shed 4 bases, J shed 2 bases, and the junction held 6 bases outside the gene matches. CDR3 size: 15 residues. Germline CDR1 and CDR2: SGHTA and FQGTGA. The DNA for the CDR3 is TGTGCCAGCAGCTACTCGGGGGGATTCACAGATACGCAGTATTTT. As protein: CASSYSGGFTDTQYF.

The chain uses TRBV12-3 or TRBV12-4 and TRBJ2-1, with D possibly being TRBD2 (6 bases). The V end was cut by 10 bases, the J end by 12 bases, with 22 bases between. The CDR3 loop spans 13 amino acids. CDR3 loop: CATRPPGSTLQFF. For the CDR3, the DNA is TGTGCCACCCGCCCCCCCGGGAGTACCTTGCAGTTCTTC.

This chain uses TRBV6-5 with TRBJ1-1; 9 positions agree with TRBD1. The V segment lost 4 bases and the J segment 8 bases; nucleotides outside the gene matches: 11. From germline, CDR1 is MNHEY and CDR2 SVGAGI. This CDR3 is built from 15 residues. The CDR3 loop reads CASSSAGTGSPEAFF. The CDR3 DNA sequence: TGTGCCAGCAGTTCAGCCGGGACAGGGTCTCCCGAAGCTTTCTTT.

The chain has TRBV28 and TRBJ1-4; a possible D gene is TRBD1 (6 bases). V gave up 6 bases and J gave up 1 base, with 15 bases separating them. From germline, CDR1 is MDHEN and CDR2 SYDVKM. This CDR3 is 16 amino acids long. The CDR3 nucleotides are TGTGCCAGCAGAAGGTCCGGGGGGCTAACTAATGAAAAACTGTTTTTT. This translates into CASRRSGGLTNEKLFF.

The chain has TRBV11-1 and TRBJ1-1, with 9 positions matching TRBD1. The CDR3 runs 14 residues. Germline V gene data show CDR1 as SGHAT and CDR2 as FQDESV (reference sequence). V lost 4 bases and J lost 6; bases outside the gene matches: 6. In DNA, the CDR3 is TGTGCCAGCAGCTCGGGACAGGGAAAGTCTGAAGCTTTCTTT. Translation: CASSSGQGKSEAFF.